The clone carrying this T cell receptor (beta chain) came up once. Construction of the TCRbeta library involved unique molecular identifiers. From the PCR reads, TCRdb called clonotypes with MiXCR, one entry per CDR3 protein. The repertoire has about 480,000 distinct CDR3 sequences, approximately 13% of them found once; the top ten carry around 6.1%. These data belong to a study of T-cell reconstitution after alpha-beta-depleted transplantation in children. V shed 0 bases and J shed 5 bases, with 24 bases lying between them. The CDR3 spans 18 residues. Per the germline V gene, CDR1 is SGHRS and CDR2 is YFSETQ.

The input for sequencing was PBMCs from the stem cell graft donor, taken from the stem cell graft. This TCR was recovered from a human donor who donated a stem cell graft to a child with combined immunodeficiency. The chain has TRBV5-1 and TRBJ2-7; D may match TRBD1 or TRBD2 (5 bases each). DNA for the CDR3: TGCGCCAGCAGCTTGGTCCCTTCGGCCCGGGGCATCATGGACGAGCAGTACTTC. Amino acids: CASSLVPSARGIMDEQYF.